The TCR beta chain under discussion was sequenced for a study of shared clonotypes between healthy human individuals. Notes on this clone: Other DNA sequences in this sample translate to the same CDR3.

The method was immunoSEQ multiplex PCR; TCRdb's version includes in-frame clones alone and lacks a portion of them. The data show about half a million clones, about 76% seen once. This receptor was identified in a woman aged 40 to 50 in good health. Some clones in this sample may be carry-over from other donors' samples. The source material was PBMCs.

This chain's CDR3 is CAWSVRGSSYNEQFF. CDR3 sequence (DNA): TGTGCCTGGAGTGTACGCGGGTCCTCCTACAATGAGCAGTTCTTC. V and J are TRBV30 and TRBJ2-1; D might be TRBD2 (5 bases). CDR1 is GTSNPN, CDR2 SVGIG, per germline (reference sequence). Trimming cost V 0 bases and J 0 bases, with 9 bases left between them. CDR3 length equals 15 residues.